This record concerns one T cell receptor (beta chain) sequence. The antigen is unknown. Vbeta (60) and Jbeta (13) primers were used in the PCR. Method: immunoSEQ multiplex PCR; TCRdb's copy keeps in-frame clones and lacks some. Recorded for this sample: 70,000 or so clones. The sample comes from a study of cytomegalovirus exposure and HLA in healthy donors. Findings of the study overall: A later look showed TCR association rates differing by HLA locus, highest for DRB1 and lowest for HLA-C. Per published reports, the classifier diagnosed cytomegalovirus status with high specificity and sensitivity. Associated with HLA alleles at 0.05 false discovery rate in a later analysis were about 17,000 TCR beta sequences.

In nominal health when sampled, donors likely had unrecorded immune exposures nonetheless. This CDR3 contains 14 residues. Germline V gene lookup returns CDR1 SNHLY and CDR2 FYNNEI. With V trimmed by 6 bases and J by 2 bases, 3 bases remained unmatched. This receptor was taken from a middle-aged man in good health and CMV-seronegative. The chain joins TRBV2 to TRBJ1-5; TRBD1 agrees at 8 bases. Sequencing input: PBMCs. CDR3 amino acids: CASRWTGRNQPQHF. The CDR3 DNA reads as TGTGCCAGCAGATGGACAGGGCGCAATCAGCCCCAGCATTTT.